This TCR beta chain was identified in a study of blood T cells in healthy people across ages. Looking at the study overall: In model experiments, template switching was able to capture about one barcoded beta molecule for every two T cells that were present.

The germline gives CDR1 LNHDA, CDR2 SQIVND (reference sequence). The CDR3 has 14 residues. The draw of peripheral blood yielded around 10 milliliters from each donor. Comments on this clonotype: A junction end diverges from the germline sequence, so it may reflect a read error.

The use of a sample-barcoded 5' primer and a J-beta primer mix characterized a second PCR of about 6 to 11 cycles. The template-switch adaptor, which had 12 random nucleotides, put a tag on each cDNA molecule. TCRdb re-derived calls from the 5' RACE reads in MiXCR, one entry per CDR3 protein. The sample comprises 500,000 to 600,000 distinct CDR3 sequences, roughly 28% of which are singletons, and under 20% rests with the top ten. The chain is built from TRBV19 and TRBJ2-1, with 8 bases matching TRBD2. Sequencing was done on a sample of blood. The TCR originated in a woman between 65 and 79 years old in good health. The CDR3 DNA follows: TGTGCCAGTAGATCAGGACTAGCTGCGGGTAGGAAGTACTTC. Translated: CASRSGLAAGRKYF.